A selection of T cell receptor beta chains follows, all from one sample in a study of a mutant IDH1 vaccine in newly diagnosed glioma. Their recognized antigens are unknown. Data came from immunoSEQ multiplex PCR; TCRdb stores just in-frame clones and leaves some out. The sample includes about 50,000 clones, around 80% of them seen just once. Sequencing used PBMCs, obtained from a glioma patient whose treatment included an IDH1 peptide vaccine. The receptors shown here come from a man between 45 and 60 years old with glioma. CDR3s include the opening cysteine and the closing phenylalanine or tryptophan. The order of the fields is CDR3 protein, CDR3 DNA, clone size, V gene, J gene, D gene. The D gene is left open where the match is weak. Rows may omit the clone size; those that give it use once, few, many or a size class.

CASSGGSSFTEAFF	TGTGCCAGCAGCGGGGGGTCTTCGTTCACTGAAGCTTTCTTT	-	TRBV5-4	TRBJ1-1	-
CASSSPGQGVGELFF	TGTGCCAGCAGTTCCCCGGGACAGGGGGTAGGGGAGCTGTTTTTT	medium-sized	TRBV6-5	TRBJ2-2	TRBD1
CASSQDPISGNTIYF	TGCGCCAGCAGCCAAGATCCGATCTCTGGAAACACCATATATTTT	-	TRBV4-1	TRBJ1-3	-
CASSLSVPTEAFF	TGTGCCAGCAGTTTATCTGTCCCCACTGAAGCTTTCTTT	-	TRBV28	TRBJ1-1	-
CASSFGDNNYGYTF	TGCGCCAGCAGCTTTGGGGACAACAACTATGGCTACACCTTC	-	TRBV5-1	TRBJ1-2	-
CASSLASGNTEAFF	TGTGCCAGCAGCTTAGCGTCAGGGAACACTGAAGCTTTCTTT	few	TRBV7-2	TRBJ1-1	-
CASSPLAGDNEQFF	TGTGCCAGCAGTCCCCTAGCGGGGGACAATGAGCAGTTCTTC	-	TRBV28	TRBJ2-1	TRBD2
CASSQGSGTGGLNSPLHF	TGCGCCAGCAGCCAAGGATCCGGGACAGGGGGCTTAAATTCACCCCTCCACTTT	once	TRBV4-1	TRBJ1-6	TRBD1
CASSINKYEQYF	TGTGCCAGTAGTATAAATAAGTACGAGCAGTACTTC	-	TRBV19	TRBJ2-7	-
CASSPGRRETQYF	TGCGCCAGCAGCCCCGGACGTCGGGAGACCCAGTACTTC	once	TRBV4-1	TRBJ2-5	-
CASSEAGQTTDTQYF	TGTGCCAGCAGTGAAGCTGGGCAGACCACAGATACGCAGTATTTT	-	TRBV2	TRBJ2-3	-
CASSFFGGTTEAFF	TGTGCCAGCAGCTTTTTCGGGGGTACCACTGAAGCTTTCTTT	-	TRBV5-4	TRBJ1-1	-
CATSRDPPHRGRVYEQYF	TGTGCCACCAGCAGAGATCCGCCCCACAGGGGGCGCGTATACGAGCAGTACTTC	-	TRBV15	TRBJ2-7	TRBD1
CASSPNLLYSFEQYF	TGTGCCAGCAGTCCGAATCTCCTTTATTCATTCGAGCAGTACTTC	-	TRBV7-9	TRBJ2-7	-
CAWSRGRGAEAFF	TGTGCCTGGAGCAGGGGTCGGGGGGCTGAAGCTTTCTTT	medium-sized	TRBV30	TRBJ1-1	-
CASAEKWLYQPQHF	TGTGCCAGTGCGGAGAAATGGTTGTATCAGCCCCAGCATTTT	few	TRBV6-5	TRBJ1-5	-
CASSTGQGKQYF	TGTGCCAGTAGTACAGGACAGGGGAAGCAGTACTTC	once	TRBV19	TRBJ2-7	TRBD1
CASSLGQMNTEAFF	TGTGCCAGCAGCTTAGGACAGATGAACACTGAAGCTTTCTTT	medium-sized	TRBV7-2	TRBJ1-1	-
CASSEALTGNTEAFF	TGTGCCAGCAGTGAAGCGTTGACAGGGAACACTGAAGCTTTCTTT	-	TRBV2	TRBJ1-1	-
CASSLDGSGANVLTF	TGTGCCAGCAGCTTGGACGGTTCTGGGGCCAACGTCCTGACTTTC	few	TRBV5-8	TRBJ2-6	-
CASSLGAGTGELFF	TGTGCCAGCAGCTTAGGAGCAGGGACCGGGGAGCTGTTTTTT	-	TRBV13	TRBJ2-2	-
CASSSPGLNSGNTIYF	TGTGCCAGCAGCTCTCCGGGACTGAACTCTGGAAACACCATATATTTT	-	TRBV5-4	TRBJ1-3	-
CASSEFLGGGETQYF	TGTGCCAGCAGCGAATTCCTGGGGGGAGGAGAGACCCAGTACTTC	-	TRBV9	TRBJ2-5	-
CASSQGVSGGYTDTQYF	TGCGCCAGCAGCCAAGGAGTTAGCGGGGGATACACAGATACGCAGTATTTT	-	TRBV4-3	TRBJ2-3	TRBD2